This is a list of T cell receptor beta chains from one sample in a study of cytomegalovirus exposure and HLA in healthy donors. The data were produced by immunoSEQ multiplex PCR, yet TCRdb's version contains in-frame clones alone and is incomplete. The sample lists 110,000 or so clones, more than 75% occurring once. Sequencing was carried out using PBMCs. The receptors here all came from a woman aged 40-49 years in good health and CMV-seropositive. CDR3s include the opening cysteine and the closing phenylalanine or tryptophan. The D gene is left open where the match is weak.

CDR3aa | j_gene | len | d_gene | v_gene
CASSFSDRGVYEQYF | TRBJ2-7 | 15 | TRBD1 | TRBV11-2
CASSLYRGDEKLFF | TRBJ1-4 | 14 | TRBD1 | TRBV5-6
CASSLAGGGLEKLFF | TRBJ1-4 | 15 | NA | TRBV4-2
CASSRPSSRAGSQTDTQYF | TRBJ2-3 | 19 | NA | TRBV13
CASSKQGGRLNTEAFF | TRBJ1-1 | 16 | NA | TRBV19
CASSEAPQGSGYTF | TRBJ1-2 | 14 | NA | TRBV2
CASSPQGQTNTEAFF | TRBJ1-1 | 15 | NA | TRBV7-2
CASSYAADTSCGYTF | TRBJ1-2 | 15 | NA | TRBV6-6
CASSSGTGYEKLFF | TRBJ1-4 | 14 | TRBD1 | TRBV5-1
CASSLTEGTEAFF | TRBJ1-1 | 13 | NA | TRBV18
CASSFVVSRETQYF | TRBJ2-5 | 14 | NA | TRBV5-1
CASSESGGYTF | TRBJ1-2 | 11 | NA | TRBV2
CASSENRGSGGYTF | TRBJ1-2 | 14 | TRBD1 | TRBV2
CASREQGQVGEKLFF | TRBJ1-4 | 15 | TRBD1 | TRBV6-1
CASSFDRIGAFF | TRBJ1-1 | 12 | NA | TRBV5-4
CASSYSIQVATQYF | TRBJ2-3 | 14 | NA | TRBV6-5
CASSLTLSTGNYEQYF | TRBJ2-7 | 16 | NA | TRBV5-5
CASSLAVQGIGQETQYF | TRBJ2-5 | 17 | NA | TRBV5-1
CASSPHLAGGIYEQFF | TRBJ2-1 | 16 | TRBD2 | TRBV9
CASRPGGAGQPQHF | TRBJ1-5 | 14 | TRBD1 | TRBV2
CAWSTTRGNSPLHF | TRBJ1-6 | 14 | NA | TRBV30
CAWSHGTGDEQYF | TRBJ2-7 | 13 | TRBD1 | TRBV30
CASTLQLGVGTEAFF | TRBJ1-1 | 15 | NA | TRBV2
CSVVQGGNGYTF | TRBJ1-2 | 12 | NA | TRBV29-1
CASSRGGGGGYNEQFF | TRBJ2-1 | 16 | TRBD2 | TRBV5-1
CASSQDPGQDFYEQYF | TRBJ2-7 | 16 | TRBD1 | TRBV4-1
CASGRQGAGYGYTF | TRBJ1-2 | 14 | TRBD1 | TRBV27
CASRSNGGLGDTQYF | TRBJ2-3 | 15 | NA | TRBV6-5
CSVVGTEDGNTIYF | TRBJ1-3 | 14 | TRBD1 | TRBV29-1
CASSRFDRGVGKLFF | TRBJ1-4 | 15 | TRBD1 | TRBV4-1
CAWSVAGGAYNEQFF | TRBJ2-1 | 15 | TRBD2 | TRBV30
CASSIEASYEQYF | TRBJ2-7 | 13 | NA | TRBV19
CASRPTGLGRGYTF | TRBJ1-2 | 14 | NA | TRBV2
CASSTRTGGNTIYF | TRBJ1-3 | 14 | TRBD1 | TRBV5-4
CASSLDGGLVQETQYF | TRBJ2-5 | 16 | NA | TRBV7-9
CARSKYVRRRGEGYTF | TRBJ1-2 | 16 | NA | TRBV5-3
CASIQYRGRRENTEAFF | TRBJ1-1 | 17 | TRBD1 | TRBV11-2
CASARGANEKLFF | TRBJ1-4 | 13 | NA | TRBV4-1
CAIPGGTSSYNEQFF | TRBJ2-1 | 15 | NA | TRBV5-4
CASSIAGLAGAGELFF | TRBJ2-2 | 16 | TRBD2 | TRBV19
CASSRGQGRNTGELFF | TRBJ2-2 | 16 | TRBD1 | TRBV6-6